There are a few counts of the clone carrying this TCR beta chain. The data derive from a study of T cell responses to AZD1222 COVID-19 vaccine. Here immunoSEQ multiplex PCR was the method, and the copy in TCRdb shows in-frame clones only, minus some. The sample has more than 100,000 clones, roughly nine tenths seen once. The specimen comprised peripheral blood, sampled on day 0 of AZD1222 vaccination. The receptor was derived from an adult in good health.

This CDR3 is CASSPGGAGGEKLFF. In nucleotides, the CDR3 is TGTGCCAGCAGCCCCGGTGGGGCAGGGGGTGAAAAACTGTTTTTT. The rearrangement uses TRBV9 and TRBJ1-4, with 7 bases lining up with TRBD1. Germline trimming cut 4 bases from V and 7 bases from J; bases unmatched to any gene: 10. Germline CDR1 reads SGDLS; CDR2 reads YYNGEE. CDR3 length: 15 residues.